Listed below are T cell receptor beta chains from one sample, sequenced in a study of blood T cell repertoires in COVID-19. Generated by immunoSEQ multiplex PCR, the TCRdb table keeps only in-frame clones and is missing some. Of about 250,000 clones in the sample, around 86% are singletons; the top ten hold 1.6%. The sequencing sample was made of peripheral blood. These receptors originate from a woman aged 55 to 70 who had recovered from COVID-19. Both conserved end residues are part of each CDR3. D genes are given only for firm matches. Expanded clones are given a class, and other clones once, few, many or no size at all.

v_gene	d_gene	abundance	j_gene	CDR3aa	CDR3nt
TRBV11-2	NA	NA	TRBJ1-4	CASSLGDTSNEKLFF	TGTGCCAGCAGCTTAGGGGACACTTCTAATGAAAAACTGTTTTTT
TRBV27	TRBD1	NA	TRBJ2-6	CASSPVGQGSAGANVLTF	TGTGCCAGCAGTCCCGTGGGACAGGGGAGCGCTGGGGCCAACGTCCTGACTTTC
TRBV7-2	TRBD2	NA	TRBJ2-1	CASSLSGGANRWEQFF	TGTGCCAGCAGCTTGAGCGGGGGGGCCAACCGGTGGGAGCAGTTCTTC
TRBV7-7	NA	NA	TRBJ2-6	CASSLSPGANVLTF	TGTGCTAGCAGCTTAAGCCCTGGGGCCAACGTCCTGACTTTC
TRBV7-6	TRBD1	NA	TRBJ2-7	CASSSLPGTGGPGEQYF	TGTGCCAGCAGCTCGCTGCCCGGGACAGGGGGACCGGGTGAGCAGTACTTC
TRBV6-1	TRBD1	NA	TRBJ2-7	CASSLDRGLKDEQYF	TGTGCCAGCAGCCTGGACAGGGGGCTGAAGGACGAGCAGTACTTC
TRBV10-3	TRBD2	NA	TRBJ2-7	CAISSSGGTNHEQYF	TGTGCCATCAGTAGCTCGGGGGGAACTAACCACGAGCAGTACTTC
TRBV7-2	NA	NA	TRBJ1-1	CASSPGEYTEAFF	TGTGCCAGCAGCCCAGGGGAGTACACTGAAGCTTTCTTT
TRBV6-5	NA	NA	TRBJ2-7	CASRTQGFYEQYF	TGTGCCAGCAGGACGCAGGGTTTTTACGAGCAGTACTTC
TRBV5-1	NA	NA	TRBJ1-5	CASSLGSGTRQPQHF	TGCGCCAGCAGCTTGGGGTCAGGCACCCGTCAGCCCCAGCATTTT
TRBV29-1	TRBD2	NA	TRBJ2-3	CSAGTSYIRYF	TGCAGCGCCGGGACTAGCTACATCCGGTATTTT
TRBV28	NA	NA	TRBJ2-5	CASSLSQETQYF	TGTGCCAGCAGTTTATCTCAAGAGACCCAGTACTTC
TRBV7-9	NA	NA	TRBJ2-7	CASRRTGLSEQYF	TGTGCCAGCAGGAGAACAGGGTTGAGCGAGCAGTACTTC
TRBV10-3	NA	NA	TRBJ1-4	CAISARGGANEKLFF	TGTGCCATCAGTGCCCGGGGTGGGGCTAATGAAAAACTGTTTTTT
TRBV3-1/TRBV3-2	NA	NA	TRBJ1-4	CASSRVDRAEGLFF	TGTGCCAGCAGCCGAGTAGATCGGGCGGAGGGACTGTTTTTT
TRBV12-3/TRBV12-4	NA	NA	TRBJ2-1	CASSSDSPSSQFF	TGTGCCAGCAGTTCCGACTCCCCATCCTCGCAGTTCTTC
TRBV4-2	TRBD1	NA	TRBJ1-4	CASSQGQGGEEKLFF	TGTGCCAGCAGCCAAGGACAGGGGGGGGAAGAAAAACTGTTTTTT
TRBV27	TRBD1	few	TRBJ1-5	CASGTGGWPQHF	TGTGCCAGCGGAACAGGGGGGTGGCCCCAGCATTTT
TRBV18	NA	NA	TRBJ1-1	CASSPVQGMLNTEAFF	TGTGCCAGCTCACCAGTACAGGGCATGTTAAACACTGAAGCTTTCTTT
TRBV24-1	TRBD1	NA	TRBJ1-1	CATSDWDRDEAFF	TGTGCCACCAGTGATTGGGACAGGGATGAAGCTTTCTTT
TRBV27	NA	NA	TRBJ2-1	CASSPSVGVVFNEQFF	TGTGCCAGCAGCCCGAGTGTGGGCGTCGTCTTCAATGAGCAGTTCTTC
TRBV5-6	TRBD1	once	TRBJ1-4	CASSMDRVDEKLFF	TGTGCCAGCAGCATGGACAGGGTGGACGAAAAACTGTTTTTT
TRBV11-2	NA	NA	TRBJ2-5	CASSLAGFPETQYF	TGTGCCAGCAGCTTAGCGGGGTTCCCAGAGACCCAGTACTTC
TRBV3-1/TRBV3-2	TRBD2	NA	TRBJ2-5	CASSHRGGPETQYF	TGTGCCAGCAGCCATCGGGGGGGCCCTGAGACCCAGTACTTC
TRBV7-3	TRBD1	NA	TRBJ1-1	CASSLIGGQGTAEAFF	TGTGCCAGCAGCTTAATCGGTGGACAGGGGACCGCTGAAGCTTTCTTT
TRBV11-2	NA	few	TRBJ2-1	CASSLEQGPLNEQFF	TGTGCCAGCAGCTTAGAACAGGGCCCTTTGAATGAGCAGTTCTTC
TRBV12-3/TRBV12-4	NA	NA	TRBJ1-1	CASKLGRNTEAFF	TGTGCCAGCAAACTAGGGCGGAACACTGAAGCTTTCTTT
TRBV2	NA	NA	TRBJ2-7	CASSDRLGDEQYF	TGTGCCAGCAGTGACAGGTTGGGCGACGAGCAGTACTTC
TRBV2	TRBD1	few	TRBJ1-5	CASIDRGEEQPQHF	TGTGCCAGCATAGACAGGGGTGAGGAGCAGCCCCAGCATTTT
TRBV28	TRBD1	NA	TRBJ1-1	CASSSQGARTEAFF	TGTGCCAGCAGTTCCCAGGGGGCTCGCACTGAAGCTTTCTTT
TRBV27	TRBD1	once	TRBJ1-4	CASSFGPAGTGDEKLFF	TGTGCCAGCAGTTTTGGACCGGCGGGGACAGGGGATGAAAAACTGTTTTTT
TRBV6-5	NA	once	TRBJ2-1	CASSYGQGRFF	TGTGCCAGCAGTTATGGGCAGGGGAGGTTCTTC
TRBV5-4	TRBD2	NA	TRBJ2-1	CASSSGGAAYNEQFF	TGTGCCAGCAGCAGCGGGGGGGCCGCCTACAATGAGCAGTTCTTC
TRBV29-1	TRBD1	NA	TRBJ1-2	CSVTPQGAIGNYGYTF	TGCAGCGTTACACCCCAGGGGGCAATCGGAAACTATGGCTACACCTTC
TRBV10-3	NA	NA	TRBJ2-1	CAISEARSSYNEQFF	TGTGCCATCAGTGAGGCGAGGAGCTCCTACAATGAGCAGTTCTTC
TRBV18	NA	few	TRBJ1-4	CASSPLQGPVGEKLFF	TGTGCCAGCTCCCCCCTCCAGGGCCCAGTCGGTGAAAAACTGTTTTTT
TRBV25-1	NA	once	TRBJ2-2	CASSVQGRGTGELFF	TGTGCCAGCAGTGTACAGGGGCGGGGTACCGGGGAGCTGTTTTTT
TRBV7-3	NA	NA	TRBJ2-1	CASSPQGSEQFF	TGTGCCAGCAGCCCACAGGGAAGTGAGCAGTTCTTC
TRBV7-3	TRBD2	NA	TRBJ2-7	CASSLLAGPSSYEQYF	TGTGCCAGCAGCTTACTAGCGGGGCCTAGCTCCTACGAGCAGTACTTC
TRBV27	NA	NA	TRBJ1-3	CASSFSGRSGNTIYF	TGTGCCAGCAGTTTTTCAGGCCGCTCTGGAAACACCATATATTTT